The present T cell receptor (beta chain) was sequenced within a study of shared clonotypes between healthy human individuals. The wider study: For every donor, three CD4 naive, three CD4 memory, two CD8 naive and one CD8 memory plates were used.

V shed 5 bases and J 5 bases; nucleotides not matched to a gene: 12. This CDR3 contains 15 residues. CDR1 and CDR2 from the germline V gene are MDHEN and SYDVKM. CD4+ cell separation produced CD45RA+ naive and CD45RA-negative memory subsets. The input for sorted-subset replicate PCRs was around 200 ng DNA, 25,000 to 35,000 T cell genomes. TCRdb's copy holds only in-frame clones and misses some; the assay was immunoSEQ multiplex PCR. The sample carries about a million clones, around 76% recorded once. This chain uses TRBV28 with TRBJ2-7; 7 bases line up with TRBD2. This clonotype was obtained from a man younger than 35 in good health. The sequencing sample was made of memory CD4+ T cells sorted from blood. The subset: CD45RA-negative fraction. The CDR3 DNA reads TGTGCCAGCAGTGGGGGAGGGGCAGGGAGGGACGAGCAGTACTTC. Protein sequence: CASSGGGAGRDEQYF.